The entry below describes one T cell receptor beta chain. The entry originates in a study of CD8 T cells in Susac syndrome. The CDR3 length is 13 residues. J gave up 7 bases and V 3 bases, and 2 bases lay outside the gene matches. Germline V gene sequence: CDR1 GTSNPN, CDR2 SVGIG (reference sequence). It was with random hexamers that 0.5 to 1 ug RNA was reverse transcribed. TCR beta CDR3 was amplified by immunoSEQ multiplex PCR. This amplification extended across 54 Vbeta and 13 Jbeta segments. TCRdb reanalysed the immunoSEQ multiplex PCR reads using MiXCR and keeps one entry per CDR3 protein. The profile shows hundreds of thousands of distinct CDR3 sequences, 95% of them singletons.

This chain connects TRBV30 to TRBJ2-1, with 11 bases lining up with TRBD2. Sequences were obtained from CD4+ T cells from PBMCs. The receptor comes from a human donor with multiple sclerosis. The CDR3 coding sequence is TGTGCCTGGAGAAGACTAGCGGGAAATGAGCAGTTCTTC. It specifies CAWRRLAGNEQFF.